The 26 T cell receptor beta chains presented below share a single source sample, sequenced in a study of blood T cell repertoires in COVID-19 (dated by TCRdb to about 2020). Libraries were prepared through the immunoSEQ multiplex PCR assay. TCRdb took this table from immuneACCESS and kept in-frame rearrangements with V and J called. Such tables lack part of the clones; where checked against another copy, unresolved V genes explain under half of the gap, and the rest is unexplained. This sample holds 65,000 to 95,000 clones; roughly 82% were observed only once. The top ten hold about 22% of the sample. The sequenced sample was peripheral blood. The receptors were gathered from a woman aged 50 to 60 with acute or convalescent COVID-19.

The CDR3 sequence: CASSYFRQGGSEAFF. CDR3 nucleotide sequence: TGTGCCAGCAGTTACTTTCGACAGGGTGGTTCTGAAGCTTTCTTT. V usage is TRBV6-5 and J usage is TRBJ1-1; 7 bases align to TRBD1. The CDR3 has 15 residues. V was pared by 1 base and J by 6 bases, with 8 bases of the junction left unmatched. Germline CDR1 reads MNHEY; CDR2 reads SVGAGI.

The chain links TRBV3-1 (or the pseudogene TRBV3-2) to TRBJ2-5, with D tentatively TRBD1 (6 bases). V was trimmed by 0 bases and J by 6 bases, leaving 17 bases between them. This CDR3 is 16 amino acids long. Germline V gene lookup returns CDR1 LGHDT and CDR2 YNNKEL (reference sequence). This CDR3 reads CASSQDIGLGTKTQYF. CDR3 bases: TGTGCCAGCAGCCAAGATATAGGACTGGGGACAAAGACCCAGTACTTC.

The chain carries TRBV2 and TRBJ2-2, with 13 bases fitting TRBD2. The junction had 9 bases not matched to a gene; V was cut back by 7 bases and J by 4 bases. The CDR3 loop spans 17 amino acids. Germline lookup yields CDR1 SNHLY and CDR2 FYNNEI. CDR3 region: CASNPGLAGVGTGELFF. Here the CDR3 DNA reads TGTGCCAGCAACCCTGGACTAGCGGGAGTCGGCACCGGGGAGCTGTTTTTT. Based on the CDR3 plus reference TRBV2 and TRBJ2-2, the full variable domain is EPEVTQTPSHQVTQMGQEVILRCVPISNHLYFYWYRQILGQKVEFLVSFYNNEISEKSEIFDDQFSVERPDGSNFTLKIRSTKLEDSAMYFCASNPGLAGVGTGELFFGEGSRLTVL.

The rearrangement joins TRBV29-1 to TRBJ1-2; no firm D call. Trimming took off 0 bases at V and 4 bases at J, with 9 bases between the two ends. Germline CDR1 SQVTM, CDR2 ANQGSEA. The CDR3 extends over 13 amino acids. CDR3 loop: CSVEDRSLYGYTF. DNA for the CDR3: TGCAGCGTTGAAGACAGAAGTCTCTATGGCTACACCTTC.

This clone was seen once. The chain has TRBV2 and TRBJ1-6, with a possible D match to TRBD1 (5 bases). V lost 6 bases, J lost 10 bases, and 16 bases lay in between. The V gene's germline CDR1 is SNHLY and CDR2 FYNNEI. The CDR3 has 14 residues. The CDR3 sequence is CASSAGGIGSPLHF. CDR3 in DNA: TGTGCCAGCAGCGCCGGGGGGATCGGATCACCCCTCCACTTT.

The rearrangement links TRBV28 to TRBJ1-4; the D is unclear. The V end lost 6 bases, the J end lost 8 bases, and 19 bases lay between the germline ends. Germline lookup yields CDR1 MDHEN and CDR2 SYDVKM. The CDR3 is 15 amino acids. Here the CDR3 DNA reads TGTGCCAGCAGCTCACAAGTGCGGGGAGGCGAAAAACTGTTTTTT. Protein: CASSSQVRGGEKLFF. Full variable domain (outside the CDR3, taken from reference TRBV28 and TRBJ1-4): DVKVTQSSRYLVKRTGEKVFLECVQDMDHENMFWYRQDPGLGLRLIYFSYDVKMKEKGDIPEGYSVSREKKERFSLILESASTNQTSMYLCASSSQVRGGEKLFFGSGTQLSVL.

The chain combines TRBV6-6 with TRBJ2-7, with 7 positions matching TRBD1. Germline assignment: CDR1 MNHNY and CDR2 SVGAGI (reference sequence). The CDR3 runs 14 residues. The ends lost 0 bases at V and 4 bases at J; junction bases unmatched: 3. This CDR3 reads CASSYSGTDYEQYF. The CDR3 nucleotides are TGTGCCAGCAGTTACTCCGGGACAGATTACGAGCAGTACTTC.

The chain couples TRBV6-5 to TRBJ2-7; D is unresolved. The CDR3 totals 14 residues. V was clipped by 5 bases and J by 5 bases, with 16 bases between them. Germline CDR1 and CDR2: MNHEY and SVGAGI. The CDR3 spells CASSMTRLANEQYF. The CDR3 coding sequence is TGTGCCAGCAGTATGACTCGATTGGCTAACGAGCAGTACTTC.

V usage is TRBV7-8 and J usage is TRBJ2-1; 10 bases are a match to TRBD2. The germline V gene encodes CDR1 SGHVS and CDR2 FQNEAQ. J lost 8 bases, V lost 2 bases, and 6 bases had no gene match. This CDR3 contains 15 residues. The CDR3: CASSLRSGGFYEQFF. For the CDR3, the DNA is TGTGCCAGCAGCTTACGTAGCGGGGGGTTTTATGAGCAGTTCTTC.

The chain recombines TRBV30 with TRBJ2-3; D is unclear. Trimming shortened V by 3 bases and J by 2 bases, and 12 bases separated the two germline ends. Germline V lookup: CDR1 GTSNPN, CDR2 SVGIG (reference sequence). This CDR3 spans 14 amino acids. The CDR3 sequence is CAWRAGYATDTQYF. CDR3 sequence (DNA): TGTGCCTGGAGGGCCGGGTACGCCACAGATACGCAGTATTTT.

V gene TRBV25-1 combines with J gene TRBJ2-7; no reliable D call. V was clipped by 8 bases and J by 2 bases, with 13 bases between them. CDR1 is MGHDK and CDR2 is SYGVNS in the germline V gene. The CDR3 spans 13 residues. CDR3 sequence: CASGSFGAYEQYF. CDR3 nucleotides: TGTGCCAGCGGGTCATTCGGAGCCTACGAGCAGTACTTC.

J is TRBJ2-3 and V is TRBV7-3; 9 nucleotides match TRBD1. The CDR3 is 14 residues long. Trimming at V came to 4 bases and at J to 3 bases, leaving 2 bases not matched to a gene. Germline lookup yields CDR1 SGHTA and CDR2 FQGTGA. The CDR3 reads CASSSQGATDTQYF. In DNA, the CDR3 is TGTGCCAGCAGCTCACAGGGGGCTACAGATACGCAGTATTTT.

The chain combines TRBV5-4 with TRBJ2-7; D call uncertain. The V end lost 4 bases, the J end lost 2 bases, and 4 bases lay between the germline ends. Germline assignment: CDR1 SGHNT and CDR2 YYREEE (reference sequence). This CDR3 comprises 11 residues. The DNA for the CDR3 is TGTGCCAGCAGCCCCGCCTACGAGCAGTACTTC. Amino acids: CASSPAYEQYF.

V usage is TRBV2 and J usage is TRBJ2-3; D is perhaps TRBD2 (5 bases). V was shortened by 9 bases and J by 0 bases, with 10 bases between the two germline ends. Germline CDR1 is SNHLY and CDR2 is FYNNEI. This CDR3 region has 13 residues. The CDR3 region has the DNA TGTGCCAGGGGCGGGTCTAGCACAGATACGCAGTATTTT. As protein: CARGGSSTDTQYF. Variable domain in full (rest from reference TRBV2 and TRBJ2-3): EPEVTQTPSHQVTQMGQEVILRCVPISNHLYFYWYRQILGQKVEFLVSFYNNEISEKSEIFDDQFSVERPDGSNFTLKIRSTKLEDSAMYFCARGGSSTDTQYFGPGTRLTVL.

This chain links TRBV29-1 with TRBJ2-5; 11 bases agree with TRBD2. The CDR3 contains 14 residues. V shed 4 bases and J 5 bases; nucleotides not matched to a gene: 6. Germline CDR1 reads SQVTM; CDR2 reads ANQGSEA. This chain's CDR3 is CSVGASGGFETQYF. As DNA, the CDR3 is TGCAGCGTTGGGGCTAGCGGGGGGTTTGAGACCCAGTACTTC.

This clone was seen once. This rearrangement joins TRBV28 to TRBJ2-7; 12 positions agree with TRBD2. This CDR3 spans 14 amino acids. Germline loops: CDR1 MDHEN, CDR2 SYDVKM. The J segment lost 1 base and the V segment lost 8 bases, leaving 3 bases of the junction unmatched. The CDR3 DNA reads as TGTGCCAGCGGGCTAGCGGGAGGGTCCTACGAGCAGTACTTC. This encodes CASGLAGGSYEQYF.

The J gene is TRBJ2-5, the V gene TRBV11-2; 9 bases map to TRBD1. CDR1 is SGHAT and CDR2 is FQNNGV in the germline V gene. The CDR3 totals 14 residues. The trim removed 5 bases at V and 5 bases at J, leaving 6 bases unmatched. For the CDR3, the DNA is TGTGCCAGCAGCCGGGACAGGGTGGGCGAGACCCAGTACTTC. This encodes CASSRDRVGETQYF.

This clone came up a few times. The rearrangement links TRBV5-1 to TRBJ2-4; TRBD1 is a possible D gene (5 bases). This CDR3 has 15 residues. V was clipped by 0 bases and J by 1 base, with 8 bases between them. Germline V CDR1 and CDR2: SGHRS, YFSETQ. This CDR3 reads CASSLGRAAKNIQYF. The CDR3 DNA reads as TGCGCCAGCAGCTTGGGCAGGGCTGCCAAAAACATTCAGTACTTC.

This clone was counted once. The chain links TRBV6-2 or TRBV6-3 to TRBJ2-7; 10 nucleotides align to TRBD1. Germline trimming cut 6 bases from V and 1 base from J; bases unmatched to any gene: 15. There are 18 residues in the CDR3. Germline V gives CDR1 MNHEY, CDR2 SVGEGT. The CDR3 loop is CASSRTGTGVPLSYEQYF. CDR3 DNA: TGTGCCAGCAGCCGCACCGGGACAGGGGTTCCCTTGTCCTACGAGCAGTACTTC.

CDR3 DNA sequence: TGTGCCAGCAGCGCCGGGACAGGGGGGTCCGTCGCTGGAAACACCATATATTTT. Its protein is CASSAGTGGSVAGNTIYF. The chain has TRBV9 and TRBJ1-3, with 11 bases identical to TRBD1. V dropped 3 bases and J dropped 2; count of bases not matched to a gene: 10. Germline V CDR1 and CDR2: SGDLS, YYNGEE. This CDR3 region has 18 residues.

CDR3 sequence reads: CASSDLLADEEQFF. Written as DNA, the CDR3 is TGTGCCAGCAGTGACTTACTAGCGGACGAAGAGCAGTTCTTC. The genes are TRBV2 and TRBJ2-1, with 8 bases fitting TRBD2. Looked up from germline, CDR1 is SNHLY and CDR2 is FYNNEI. V lost 3 bases and J lost 10; bases outside the gene matches: 8. The CDR3 length is 14 residues.

The CDR3 here is CASSLLTGVGEQYF. The CDR3, as DNA: TGTGCCAGCAGCTTGCTCACAGGGGTGGGCGAGCAGTACTTC. J is TRBJ2-7 and V is TRBV5-4; 7 bases map to TRBD1. CDR1 and CDR2 from the germline V gene are SGHNT and YYREEE (reference sequence). The CDR3 is 14 amino acids. V lost 1 base, J lost 6 bases, and 7 bases stayed unmatched.

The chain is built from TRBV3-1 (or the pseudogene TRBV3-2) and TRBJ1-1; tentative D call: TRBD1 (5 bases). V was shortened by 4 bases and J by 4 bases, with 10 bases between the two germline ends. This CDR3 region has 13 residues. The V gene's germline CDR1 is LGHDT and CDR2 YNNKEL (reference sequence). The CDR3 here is CASSPRQGTEAFF. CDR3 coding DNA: TGTGCCAGCAGCCCTCGGCAGGGCACTGAAGCTTTCTTT.

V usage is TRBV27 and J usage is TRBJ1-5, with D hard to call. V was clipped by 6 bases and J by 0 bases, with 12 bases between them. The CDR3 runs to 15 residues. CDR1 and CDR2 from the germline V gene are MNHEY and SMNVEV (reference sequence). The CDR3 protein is CASSPWRDSNQPQHF. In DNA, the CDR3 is TGTGCCAGCAGCCCATGGAGGGATAGCAATCAGCCCCAGCATTTT.

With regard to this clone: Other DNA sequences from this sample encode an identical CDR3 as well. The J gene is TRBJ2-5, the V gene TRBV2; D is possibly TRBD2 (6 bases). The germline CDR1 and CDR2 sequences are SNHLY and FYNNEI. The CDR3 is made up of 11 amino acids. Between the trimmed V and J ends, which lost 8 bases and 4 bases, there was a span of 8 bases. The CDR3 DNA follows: TGTGCCAGCGGGGGAGGAGAGACCCAGTACTTC. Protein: CASGGGETQYF.

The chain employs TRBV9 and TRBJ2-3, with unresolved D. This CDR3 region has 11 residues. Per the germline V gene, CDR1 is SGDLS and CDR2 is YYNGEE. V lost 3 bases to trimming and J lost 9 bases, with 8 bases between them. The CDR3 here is CASSDLRTQYF. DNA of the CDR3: TGTGCCAGCAGCGACTTAAGAACGCAGTATTTT.